Below are 19 T cell receptor beta chains sequenced from a single sample in a study of blood T cells in healthy people across ages. A second PCR, run for roughly 7 to 11 cycles, used a sample-barcoded 5' primer plus a J-beta primer mix. TCRdb reprocessed the 5' RACE reads via MiXCR and lists one record per CDR3 protein. The table includes over 600,000 distinct CDR3 sequences, 45% to 70% detected once. The sequencing sample was made of blood. The receptor source for this set is a man aged 40-49 years in good health.

The chain links TRBV5-5 to TRBJ2-1; 8 positions match TRBD1. This CDR3 region has 14 residues. V was pared by 7 bases and J by 6 bases, with 9 bases of the junction left unmatched. Germline V gene data show CDR1 as SGHKS and CDR2 as YYEKEE (reference sequence). As DNA, the CDR3 is TGTGCCAGCTTTTTGGACAGGGTCAGCAATGAGCAGTTCTTC. Protein product: CASFLDRVSNEQFF.

J is TRBJ2-3 and V is TRBV4-2; TRBD2 matches at 8 bases. Trimming took 2 bases from V and 0 from J; bases not matched to a gene: 10. This CDR3 has 18 residues. Per the germline V gene, CDR1 is LGHNA and CDR2 is YNFKEQ. For the CDR3, the DNA is TGTGCCAGCAGCCAACCGCCGGGGGGGGGTCCTAGCACAGATACGCAGTATTTT. This encodes CASSQPPGGGPSTDTQYF.

The chain carries TRBV15 and TRBJ2-3, with a weak D call TRBD2 (5 bases). In germline, CDR1 is LNHNV, CDR2 YYDKDF (reference sequence). The CDR3 loop spans 16 amino acids. V dropped 0 bases and J dropped 6 bases, with 16 bases sitting between them. This CDR3 is CATSRDFRRGGDTQYF. The CDR3 DNA reads TGTGCCACCAGCAGAGACTTCCGACGGGGTGGTGATACGCAGTATTTT.

This clonotype came up a few times. CDR3 protein: CASSQPGTGYSYTF. Written as DNA, the CDR3 is TGTGCCAGCAGTCAACCCGGGACAGGGTACAGCTACACCTTC. The V and J genes are TRBV6-6 and TRBJ1-2, with 9 bases identical to TRBD1. The CDR3 loop spans 14 amino acids. Germline V gene sequence: CDR1 MNHNY, CDR2 SVGAGI (reference sequence). Trimming removed 5 bases from V and 9 bases from J; junction bases left unmatched: 10.

V is TRBV4-3 and J is TRBJ1-1; D possibly corresponds to TRBD1 (5 bases). The CDR3 covers 14 residues. V lost 4 bases and J 1 base, leaving 10 bases between the germline ends. In germline, CDR1 is LGHNA, CDR2 YSLEER. CDR3 bases: TGCGCCAGCAGCCTCAGAGACAGGAACACTGAAGCTTTCTTT. The encoded protein is CASSLRDRNTEAFF.

The chain couples TRBV7-2 to TRBJ2-5, with D perhaps TRBD2 (6 bases). The length of the CDR3 is 16 residues. The ends were cut back, 3 bases at V and 11 bases at J, with 25 bases in the middle. Germline V lookup: CDR1 SGHTA, CDR2 FQGNSA. The CDR3 region is CASSFGETAGRNEQYF. The CDR3 DNA follows: TGTGCCAGCAGCTTTGGGGAAACAGCTGGGAGGAATGAGCAGTACTTC. The complete variable domain, with remaining parts taken from reference TRBV7-2 and TRBJ2-5, reads GAGVSQSPSNKVTEKGKDVELRCDPISGHTALYWYRQSLGQGLEFLIYFQGNSAPDKSGLPSDRFSAERTGGSVSTLTIQRTQQEDSAVYLCASSFGETAGRNEQYFGPGTRLLVL.

This clonotype was picked up a small number of times. The chain combines TRBV29-1 with TRBJ2-1, with 10 bases lining up with TRBD2. Germline trimming cut 0 bases from V and 9 bases from J; bases unmatched to any gene: 5. The CDR3 is made up of 14 amino acids. Germline V gene sequence: CDR1 SQVTM, CDR2 ANQGSEA. DNA for the CDR3: TGCAGCGTTGAAGAATCTAGCGGGAGAAGTGAGCAGTTCTTC. Encoded protein: CSVEESSGRSEQFF.

Here the CDR3 reads CSASSEGGRGRDRAEAFF. The CDR3 DNA follows: TGCAGTGCTAGCTCAGAGGGGGGCAGGGGGCGTGATAGGGCTGAAGCTTTCTTT. V is TRBV20-1 and J is TRBJ1-1; 8 bases are a match to TRBD1. J lost 6 bases, V lost 3 bases, and 21 bases had no gene match. The length of the CDR3 is 18 residues. From germline, CDR1 is DFQATT and CDR2 SNEGSKA (reference sequence).

V is TRBV6-2 or TRBV6-3 and J is TRBJ2-1; TRBD2 aligns across 11 bases. Germline V gene lookup returns CDR1 MNHEY and CDR2 SVGEGT. The CDR3 is 15 residues long. The V segment lost 4 bases and the J segment 8 bases; nucleotides outside the gene matches: 7. CDR3 sequence (DNA): TGTGCCAGCAGTTCCCTAGCGGGGGGAGTGGATGAGCAGTTCTTC. Amino acids: CASSSLAGGVDEQFF.

The gene calls are TRBV4-3 and TRBJ2-4, with D maybe TRBD2 (5 bases). The assigned J gene may be wrong: the sequence end matches TRBJ2-7 better. The V gene's germline CDR1 is LGHNA and CDR2 YSLEER. The CDR3 contains 15 residues. In DNA form, the CDR3 reads TGCGCCAGCAGCCAAGATACGGGGTATTCATACGAGCAGTACTTC. It translates to CASSQDTGYSYEQYF.

This clonotype has just a few counts. This rearrangement joins TRBV7-9 to TRBJ2-7; D ambiguous. With 0 bases removed from V and 3 bases from J, the gap between germline ends came to 12 bases. CDR3 length: 15 residues. Germline V gives CDR1 SEHNR, CDR2 FQNEAQ (reference sequence). The CDR3 region is CASSLAPSKGYEQYF. CDR3 bases: TGTGCCAGCAGCTTAGCGCCGAGCAAGGGCTACGAGCAGTACTTC.

The sample holds a few counts of this clonotype. The genes are TRBV7-3 and TRBJ1-1, with no clear D. V shed 7 bases and J shed 0 bases, with 12 bases lying between them. The V gene's germline CDR1 is SGHTA and CDR2 FQGTGA. The CDR3 runs 14 residues. The CDR3 protein is CASILDRVNTEAFF. The CDR3 nucleotides are TGTGCCAGCATCCTCGACCGAGTGAACACTGAAGCTTTCTTT.

This clonotype was counted a few times. The chain combines TRBV24-1 with TRBJ2-3, with D unresolved. Trimming pared 5 bases from V and 5 bases from J, leaving 7 bases between. CDR1 and CDR2 (germline): KGHDR, SFDVKD. This CDR3 contains 12 residues. CDR3 region: CATSVIGDTQYF. The CDR3 DNA sequence: TGTGCCACCAGTGTAATCGGAGATACGCAGTATTTT.

This clonotype was recorded a few times. The chain has TRBV20-1 and TRBJ1-2; 9 bases align to TRBD1. The CDR3 sequence is 13 residues long. After removal of 5 bases from V and 5 bases from J, the junction contained 6 bases not matched to a gene. CDR1 is DFQATT and CDR2 is SNEGSKA in the germline V gene (reference sequence). The CDR3 spells CSAGPGTGYGYTF. DNA of the CDR3: TGCAGTGCTGGTCCCGGGACAGGGTATGGCTACACCTTC.

This clonotype was counted a single time. CDR3 residues: CASSSPDRGPENEQFF. The DNA of the CDR3 is TGTGCCAGCAGTTCGCCGGACAGGGGGCCCGAAAATGAGCAGTTCTTC. V and J are TRBV28 and TRBJ2-1, with TRBD1 matching over 11 bases. This CDR3 is built from 16 residues. Trimming at V came to 4 bases and at J to 7 bases, leaving 9 bases not matched to a gene. CDR1 and CDR2 (germline): MDHEN, SYDVKM.

This chain connects TRBV27 to TRBJ2-3; TRBD1 or TRBD2 may be the D gene (5 bases each). This CDR3 comprises 17 residues. Trimming cost V 0 bases and J 6 bases, with 19 bases left between them. The germline V gene encodes CDR1 MNHEY and CDR2 SMNVEV (reference sequence). Here the CDR3 reads CASSLSGQLQWGDTQYF. CDR3 coding DNA: TGTGCCAGCAGTTTATCCGGGCAGCTTCAATGGGGGGATACGCAGTATTTT.

This clonotype was observed a handful of times. The chain joins TRBV20-1 to TRBJ2-7, with no clear D. The CDR3 runs 14 residues. Germline V gene lookup returns CDR1 DFQATT and CDR2 SNEGSKA (reference sequence). With 6 bases removed from V and 0 bases from J, the gap between germline ends came to 15 bases. CDR3 DNA: TGCAGTGCGCCCGTGACGGGCGTCTCCTACGAGCAGTACTTC. Amino acid sequence: CSAPVTGVSYEQYF.

This clonotype was counted only a few times. The gene calls are TRBV5-1 and TRBJ1-2; D gene unclear. This CDR3 contains 9 residues. Per the germline V gene, CDR1 is SGHRS and CDR2 is YFSETQ. V lost 0 bases, J lost 10 bases, and 1 base lay in between. CDR3 nucleotide sequence: TGCGCCAGCAGCTTGGTCTACACCTTC. It yields the protein CASSLVYTF.

The chain couples TRBV11-3 to TRBJ2-1; D call uncertain. Germline V gene lookup returns CDR1 SGHNT and CDR2 YENEEA. CDR3 length: 15 residues. V was pared by 2 bases and J by 4 bases, with 12 bases between. CDR3 in amino acids: CASSLSVVQYNEQFF. CDR3 DNA sequence: TGTGCCAGCAGCTTATCGGTGGTACAGTACAATGAGCAGTTCTTC.